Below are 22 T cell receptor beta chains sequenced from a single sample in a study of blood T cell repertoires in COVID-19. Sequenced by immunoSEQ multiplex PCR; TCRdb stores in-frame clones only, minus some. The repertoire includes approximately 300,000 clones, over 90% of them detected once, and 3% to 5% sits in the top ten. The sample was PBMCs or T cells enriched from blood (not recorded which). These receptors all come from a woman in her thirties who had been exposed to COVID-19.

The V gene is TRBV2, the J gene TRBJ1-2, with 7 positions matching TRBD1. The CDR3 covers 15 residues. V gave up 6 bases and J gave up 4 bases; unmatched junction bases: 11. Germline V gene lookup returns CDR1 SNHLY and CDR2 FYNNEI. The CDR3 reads CASSELPPGGYGYTF. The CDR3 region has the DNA TGTGCCAGCAGCGAACTCCCCCCAGGGGGCTATGGCTACACCTTC.

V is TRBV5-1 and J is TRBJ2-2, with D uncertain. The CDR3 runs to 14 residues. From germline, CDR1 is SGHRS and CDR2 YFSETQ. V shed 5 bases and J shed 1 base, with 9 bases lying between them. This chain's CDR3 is CASRETLNTGELFF. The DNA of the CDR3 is TGCGCCAGCAGAGAGACATTGAACACCGGGGAGCTGTTTTTT.

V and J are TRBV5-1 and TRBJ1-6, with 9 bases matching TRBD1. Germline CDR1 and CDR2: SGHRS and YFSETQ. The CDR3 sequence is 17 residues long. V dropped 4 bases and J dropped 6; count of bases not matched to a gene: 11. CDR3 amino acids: CASSGAPTGGPNSPLHF. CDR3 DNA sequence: TGCGCCAGCAGCGGTGCGCCAACAGGGGGCCCTAATTCACCCCTCCACTTT.

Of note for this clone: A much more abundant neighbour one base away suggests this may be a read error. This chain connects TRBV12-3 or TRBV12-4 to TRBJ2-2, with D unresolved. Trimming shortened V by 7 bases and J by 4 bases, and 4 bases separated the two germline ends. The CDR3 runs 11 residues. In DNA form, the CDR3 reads TGTGCCAGCACCGGCACCGGGGAGCTGTTTTTT. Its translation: CASTGTGELFF.

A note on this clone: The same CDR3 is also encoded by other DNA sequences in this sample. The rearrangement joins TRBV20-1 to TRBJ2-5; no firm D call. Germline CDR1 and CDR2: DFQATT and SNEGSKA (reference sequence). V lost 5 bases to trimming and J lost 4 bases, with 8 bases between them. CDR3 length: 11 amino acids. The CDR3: CSARVRETQYF. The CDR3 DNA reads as TGCAGTGCTCGTGTTCGAGAGACCCAGTACTTC.

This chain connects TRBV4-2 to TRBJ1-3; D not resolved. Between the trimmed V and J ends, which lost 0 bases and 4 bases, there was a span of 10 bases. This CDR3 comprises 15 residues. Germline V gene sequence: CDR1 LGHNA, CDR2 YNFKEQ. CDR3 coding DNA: TGTGCCAGCAGCCAAGACTGGAGTGGGGGAAACACCATATATTTT. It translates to CASSQDWSGGNTIYF.

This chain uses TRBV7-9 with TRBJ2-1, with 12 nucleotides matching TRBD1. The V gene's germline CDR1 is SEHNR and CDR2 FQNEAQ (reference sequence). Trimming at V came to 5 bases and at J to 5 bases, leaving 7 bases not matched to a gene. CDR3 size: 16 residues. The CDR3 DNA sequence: TGTGCCAGCAGCGCCGGGACAGGGGGCGAAGACAATGAGCAGTTCTTC. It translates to CASSAGTGGEDNEQFF.

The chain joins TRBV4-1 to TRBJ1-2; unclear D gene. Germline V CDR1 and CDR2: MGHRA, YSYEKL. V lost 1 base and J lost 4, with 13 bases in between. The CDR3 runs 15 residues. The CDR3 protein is CASSQALAQFYGYTF. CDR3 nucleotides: TGCGCCAGCAGCCAAGCTCTGGCCCAGTTCTATGGCTACACCTTC.

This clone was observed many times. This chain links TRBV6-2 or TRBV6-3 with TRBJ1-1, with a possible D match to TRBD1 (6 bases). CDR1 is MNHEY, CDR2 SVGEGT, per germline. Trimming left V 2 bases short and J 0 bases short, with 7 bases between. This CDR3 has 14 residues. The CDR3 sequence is CASSYGTMNTEAFF. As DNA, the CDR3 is TGTGCCAGCAGTTACGGGACAATGAACACTGAAGCTTTCTTT.

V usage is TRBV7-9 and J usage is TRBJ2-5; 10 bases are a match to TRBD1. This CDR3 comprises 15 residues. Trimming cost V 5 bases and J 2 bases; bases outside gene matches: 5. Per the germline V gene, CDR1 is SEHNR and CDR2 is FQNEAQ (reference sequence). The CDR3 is CASSHPGQGQETQYF. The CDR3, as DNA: TGTGCCAGCAGCCATCCGGGACAGGGGCAAGAGACCCAGTACTTC.

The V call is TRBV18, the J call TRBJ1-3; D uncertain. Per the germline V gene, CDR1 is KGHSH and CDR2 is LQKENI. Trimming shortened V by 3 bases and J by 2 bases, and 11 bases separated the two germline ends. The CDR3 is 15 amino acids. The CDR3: CASSPLSGAGNTIYF. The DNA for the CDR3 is TGTGCCAGCTCACCTTTGAGCGGGGCTGGAAACACCATATATTTT.

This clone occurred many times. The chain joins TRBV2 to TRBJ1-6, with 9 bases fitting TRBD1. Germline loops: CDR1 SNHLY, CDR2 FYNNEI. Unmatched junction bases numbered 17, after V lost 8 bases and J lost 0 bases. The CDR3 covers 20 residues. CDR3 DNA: TGTGCCAGCCGGGACAGGGTCGCGGGGGGTCAAAGCTCCTATAATTCACCCCTCCACTTT. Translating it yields CASRDRVAGGQSSYNSPLHF.

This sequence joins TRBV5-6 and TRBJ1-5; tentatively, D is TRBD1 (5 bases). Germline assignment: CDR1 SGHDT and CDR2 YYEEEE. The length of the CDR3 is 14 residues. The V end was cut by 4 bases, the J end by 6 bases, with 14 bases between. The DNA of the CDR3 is TGTGCCAGCAGCCCCGACTCGGGGGGTCAGCCCCAGCATTTT. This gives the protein CASSPDSGGQPQHF. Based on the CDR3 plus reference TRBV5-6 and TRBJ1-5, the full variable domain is DAGVTQSPTHLIKTRGQQVTLRCSPKSGHDTVSWYQQALGQGPQFIFQYYEEEERQRGNFPDRFSGHQFPNYSSELNVNALLLGDSALYLCASSPDSGGQPQHFGDGTRLSIL.

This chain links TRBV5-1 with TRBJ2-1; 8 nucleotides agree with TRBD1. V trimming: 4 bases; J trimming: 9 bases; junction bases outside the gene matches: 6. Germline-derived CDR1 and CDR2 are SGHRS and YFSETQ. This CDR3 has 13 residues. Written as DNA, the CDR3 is TGCGCCAGCAGCATGGACAGGGTAGGTGAGCAGTTCTTC. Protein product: CASSMDRVGEQFF.

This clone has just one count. In DNA form, the CDR3 reads TGTGCCAGCAGCCTACAGGGTAACACCGGGGAGCTGTTTTTT. Encoded protein: CASSLQGNTGELFF. The V gene is TRBV2, the J gene TRBJ2-2; a weak D match, TRBD1 (6 bases). This CDR3 has 14 amino acids. In germline, CDR1 is SNHLY, CDR2 FYNNEI. Trimming shortened V by 6 bases and J by 2 bases, and 10 bases separated the two germline ends.

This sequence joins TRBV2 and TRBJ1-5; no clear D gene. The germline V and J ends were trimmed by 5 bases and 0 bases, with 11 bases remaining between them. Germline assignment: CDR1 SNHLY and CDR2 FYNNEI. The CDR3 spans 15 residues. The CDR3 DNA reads TGTGCCAGCAGTAGGACGGGGTATAGCAATCAGCCCCAGCATTTT. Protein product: CASSRTGYSNQPQHF.

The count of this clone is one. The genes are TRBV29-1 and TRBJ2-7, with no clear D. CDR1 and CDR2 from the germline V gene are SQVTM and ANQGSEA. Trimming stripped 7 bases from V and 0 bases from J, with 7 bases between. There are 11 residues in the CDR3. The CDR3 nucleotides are TGCAGCGCCCGTAGCTCCTACGAGCAGTACTTC. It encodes CSARSSYEQYF.

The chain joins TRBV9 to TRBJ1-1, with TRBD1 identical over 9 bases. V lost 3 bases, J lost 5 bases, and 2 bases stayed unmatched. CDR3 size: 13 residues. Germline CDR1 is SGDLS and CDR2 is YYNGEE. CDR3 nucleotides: TGTGCCAGCAGCGGGACAGGGGATACTGAAGCTTTCTTT. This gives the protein CASSGTGDTEAFF.

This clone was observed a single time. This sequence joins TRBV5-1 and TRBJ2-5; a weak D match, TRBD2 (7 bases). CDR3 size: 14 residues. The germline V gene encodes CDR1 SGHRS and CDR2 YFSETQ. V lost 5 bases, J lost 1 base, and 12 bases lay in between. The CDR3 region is CASRLRGAQETQYF. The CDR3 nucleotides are TGCGCCAGCAGACTTCGGGGGGCCCAAGAGACCCAGTACTTC. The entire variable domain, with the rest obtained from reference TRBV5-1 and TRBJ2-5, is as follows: KAGVTQTPRYLIKTRGQQVTLSCSPISGHRSVSWYQQTPGQGLQFLFEYFSETQRNKGNFPGRFSGRQFSNSRSEMNVSTLELGDSALYLCASRLRGAQETQYFGPGTRLLVL.

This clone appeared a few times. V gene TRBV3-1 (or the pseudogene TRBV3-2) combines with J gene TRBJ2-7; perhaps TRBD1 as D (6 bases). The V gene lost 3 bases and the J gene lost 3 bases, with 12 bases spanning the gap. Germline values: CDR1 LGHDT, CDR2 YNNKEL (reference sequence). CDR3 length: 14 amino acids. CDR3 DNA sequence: TGTGCCAGCAGCCACCGACAGGCTCGCTACGAGCAGTACTTC. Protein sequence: CASSHRQARYEQYF.

CDR3 sequence: CAISLGSGTEAFF. The DNA of the CDR3 is TGTGCCATCTCTTTGGGGTCGGGAACTGAAGCTTTCTTT. This rearrangement joins TRBV10-3 to TRBJ1-1, with unresolved D. This CDR3 region has 13 residues. Trimming took 8 bases from V and 5 from J, leaving 15 bases between them. Germline-derived CDR1 and CDR2 are ENHRY and SYGVKD.

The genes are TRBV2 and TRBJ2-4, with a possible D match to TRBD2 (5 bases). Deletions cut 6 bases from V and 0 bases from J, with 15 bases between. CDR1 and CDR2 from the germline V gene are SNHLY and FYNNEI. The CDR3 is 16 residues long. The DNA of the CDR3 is TGTGCCAGCAGCCCTACGACTACGATAGCCAAAAACATTCAGTACTTC. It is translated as CASSPTTTIAKNIQYF.